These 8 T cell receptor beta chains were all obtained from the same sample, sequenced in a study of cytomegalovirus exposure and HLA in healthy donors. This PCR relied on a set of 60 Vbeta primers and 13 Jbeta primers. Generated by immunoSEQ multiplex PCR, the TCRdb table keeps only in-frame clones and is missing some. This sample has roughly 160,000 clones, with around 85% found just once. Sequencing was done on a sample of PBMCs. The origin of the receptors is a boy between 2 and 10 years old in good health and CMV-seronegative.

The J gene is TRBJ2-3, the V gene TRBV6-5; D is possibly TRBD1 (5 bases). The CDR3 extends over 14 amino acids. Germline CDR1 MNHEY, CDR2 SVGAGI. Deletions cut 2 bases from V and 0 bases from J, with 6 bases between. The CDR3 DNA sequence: TGTGCCAGCAGTTACGGGGCCAGCACAGATACGCAGTATTTT. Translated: CASSYGASTDTQYF.

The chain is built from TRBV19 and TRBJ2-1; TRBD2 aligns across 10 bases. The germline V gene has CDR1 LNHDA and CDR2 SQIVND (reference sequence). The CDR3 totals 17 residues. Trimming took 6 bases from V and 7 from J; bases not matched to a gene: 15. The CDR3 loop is CASSPAILAGEVNEQFF. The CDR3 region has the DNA TGTGCCAGTAGCCCAGCCATTCTAGCGGGGGAAGTGAATGAGCAGTTCTTC.

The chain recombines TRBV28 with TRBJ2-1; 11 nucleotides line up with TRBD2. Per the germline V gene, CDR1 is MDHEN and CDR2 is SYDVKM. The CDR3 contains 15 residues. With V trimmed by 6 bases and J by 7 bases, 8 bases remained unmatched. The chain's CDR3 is CASSLTSGSMNEQFF. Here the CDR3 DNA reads TGTGCCAGCAGCCTTACTAGCGGGAGTATGAATGAGCAGTTCTTC.

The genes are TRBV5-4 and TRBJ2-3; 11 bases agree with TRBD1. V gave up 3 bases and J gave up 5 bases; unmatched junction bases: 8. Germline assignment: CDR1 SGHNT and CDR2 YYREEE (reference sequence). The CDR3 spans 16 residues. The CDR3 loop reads CASSWTGGRVGDTQYF. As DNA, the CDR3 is TGTGCCAGCAGCTGGACAGGGGGCAGGGTGGGAGATACGCAGTATTTT.

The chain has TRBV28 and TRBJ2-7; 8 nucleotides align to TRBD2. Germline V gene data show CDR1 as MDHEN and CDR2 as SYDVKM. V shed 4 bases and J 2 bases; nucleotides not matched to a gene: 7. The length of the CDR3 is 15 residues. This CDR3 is CASSWEPGGTYEQYF. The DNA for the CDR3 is TGTGCCAGCAGTTGGGAACCGGGGGGGACCTACGAGCAGTACTTC.

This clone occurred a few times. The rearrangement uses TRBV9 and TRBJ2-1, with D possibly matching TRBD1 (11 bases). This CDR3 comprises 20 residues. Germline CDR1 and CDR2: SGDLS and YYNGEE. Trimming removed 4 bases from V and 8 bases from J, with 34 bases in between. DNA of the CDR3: TGTGCCAGCAGCTTAGGACAGGGGGCGACAGCGGGAGGGCACCTCGATGAGCAGTTCTTC. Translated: CASSLGQGATAGGHLDEQFF.

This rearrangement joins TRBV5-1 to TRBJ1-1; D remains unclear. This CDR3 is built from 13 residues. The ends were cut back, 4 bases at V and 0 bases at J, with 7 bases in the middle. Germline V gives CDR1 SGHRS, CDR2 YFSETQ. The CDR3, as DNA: TGCGCCAGCAGCCCGGAGCTGAACACTGAAGCTTTCTTT. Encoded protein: CASSPELNTEAFF. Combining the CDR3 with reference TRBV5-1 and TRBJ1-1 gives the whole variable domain KAGVTQTPRYLIKTRGQQVTLSCSPISGHRSVSWYQQTPGQGLQFLFEYFSETQRNKGNFPGRFSGRQFSNSRSEMNVSTLELGDSALYLCASSPELNTEAFFGQGTRLTVV.

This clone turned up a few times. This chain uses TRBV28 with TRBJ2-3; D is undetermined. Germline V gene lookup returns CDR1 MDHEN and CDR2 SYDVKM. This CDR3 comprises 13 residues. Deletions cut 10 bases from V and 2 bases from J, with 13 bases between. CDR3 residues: CATGTGSTDTQYF. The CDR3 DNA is TGTGCCACGGGTACTGGCTCCACAGATACGCAGTATTTT. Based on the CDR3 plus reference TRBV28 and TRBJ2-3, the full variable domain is DVKVTQSSRYLVKRTGEKVFLECVQDMDHENMFWYRQDPGLGLRLIYFSYDVKMKEKGDIPEGYSVSREKKERFSLILESASTNQTSMYLCATGTGSTDTQYFGPGTRLTVL.